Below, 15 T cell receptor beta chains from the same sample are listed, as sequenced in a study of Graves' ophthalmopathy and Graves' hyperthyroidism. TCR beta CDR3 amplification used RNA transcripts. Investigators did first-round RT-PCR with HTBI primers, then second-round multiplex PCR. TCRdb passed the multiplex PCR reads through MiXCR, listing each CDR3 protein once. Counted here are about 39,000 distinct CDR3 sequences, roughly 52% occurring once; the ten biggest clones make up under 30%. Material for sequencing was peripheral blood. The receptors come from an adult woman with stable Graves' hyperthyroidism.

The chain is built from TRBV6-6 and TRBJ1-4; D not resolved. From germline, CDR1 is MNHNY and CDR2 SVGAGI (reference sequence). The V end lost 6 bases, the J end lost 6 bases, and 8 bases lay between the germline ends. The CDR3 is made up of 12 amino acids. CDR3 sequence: CASRDRYEKLFF. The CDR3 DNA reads TGTGCCAGCAGAGATCGTTATGAAAAACTGTTTTTT.

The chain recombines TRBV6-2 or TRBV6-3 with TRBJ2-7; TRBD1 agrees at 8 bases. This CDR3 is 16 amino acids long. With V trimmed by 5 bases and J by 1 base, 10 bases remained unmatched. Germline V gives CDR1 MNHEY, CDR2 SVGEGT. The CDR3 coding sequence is TGTGCCAGCAGTGAAGTAAGGACAGGGTCATCCTACGAGCAGTACTTC. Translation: CASSEVRTGSSYEQYF.

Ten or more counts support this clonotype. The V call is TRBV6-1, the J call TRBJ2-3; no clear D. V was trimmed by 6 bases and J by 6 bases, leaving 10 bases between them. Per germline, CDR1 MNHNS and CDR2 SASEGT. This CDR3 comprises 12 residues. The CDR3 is CASSLHMDTQYF. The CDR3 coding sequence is TGTGCCAGCAGCCTACACATGGATACGCAGTATTTT.

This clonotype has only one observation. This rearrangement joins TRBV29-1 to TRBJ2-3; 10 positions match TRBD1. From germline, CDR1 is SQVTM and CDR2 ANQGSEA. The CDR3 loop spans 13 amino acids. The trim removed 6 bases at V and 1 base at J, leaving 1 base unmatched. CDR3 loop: CSVGTGGTDTQYF. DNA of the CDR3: TGCAGCGTGGGGACAGGGGGCACAGATACGCAGTATTTT.

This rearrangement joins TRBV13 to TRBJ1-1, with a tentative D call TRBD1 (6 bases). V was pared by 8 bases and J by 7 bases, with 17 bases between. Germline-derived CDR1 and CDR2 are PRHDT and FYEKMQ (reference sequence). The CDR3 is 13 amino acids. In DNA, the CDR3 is TGTGCCAGCCCCGCCGGGACACACGGTGAAGCTTTCTTT. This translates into CASPAGTHGEAFF.

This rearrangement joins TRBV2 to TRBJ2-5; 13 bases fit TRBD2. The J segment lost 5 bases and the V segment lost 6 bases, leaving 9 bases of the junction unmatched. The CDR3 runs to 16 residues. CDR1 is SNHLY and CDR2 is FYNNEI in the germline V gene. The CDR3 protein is CASRVTSGRAWETQYF. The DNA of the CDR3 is TGTGCCAGCAGGGTTACTAGCGGGAGGGCCTGGGAGACCCAGTACTTC.

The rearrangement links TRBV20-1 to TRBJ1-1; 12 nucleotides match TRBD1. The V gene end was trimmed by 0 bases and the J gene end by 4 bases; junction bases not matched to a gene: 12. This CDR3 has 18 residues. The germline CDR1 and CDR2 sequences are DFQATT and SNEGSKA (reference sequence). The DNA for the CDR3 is TGCAGTGCTAGAGATCCGGGACAGGGGGCGCGGTGGGTCACTGAAGCTTTCTTT. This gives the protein CSARDPGQGARWVTEAFF.

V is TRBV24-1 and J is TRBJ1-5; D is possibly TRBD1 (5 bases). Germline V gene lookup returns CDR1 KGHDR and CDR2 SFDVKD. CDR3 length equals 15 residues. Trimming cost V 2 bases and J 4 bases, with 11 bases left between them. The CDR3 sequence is CATSDSGGGNQPQHF. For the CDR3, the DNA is TGTGCCACCAGTGATTCTGGGGGAGGGAATCAGCCCCAGCATTTT.

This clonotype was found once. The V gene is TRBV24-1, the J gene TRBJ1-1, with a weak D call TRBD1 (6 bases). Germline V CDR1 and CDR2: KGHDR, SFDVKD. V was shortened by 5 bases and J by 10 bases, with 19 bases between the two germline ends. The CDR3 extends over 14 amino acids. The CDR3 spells CATSAASGGLGAFF. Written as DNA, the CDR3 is TGTGCCACCAGTGCCGCGAGCGGGGGGCTAGGAGCTTTCTTT.

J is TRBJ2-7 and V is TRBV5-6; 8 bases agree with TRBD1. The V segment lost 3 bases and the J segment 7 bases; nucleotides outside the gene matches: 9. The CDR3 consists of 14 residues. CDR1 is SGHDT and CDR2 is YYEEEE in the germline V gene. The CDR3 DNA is TGTGCCAGCAGCTCGTTGACAGGGGTGTGGGAGCAGTACTTC. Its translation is CASSSLTGVWEQYF.

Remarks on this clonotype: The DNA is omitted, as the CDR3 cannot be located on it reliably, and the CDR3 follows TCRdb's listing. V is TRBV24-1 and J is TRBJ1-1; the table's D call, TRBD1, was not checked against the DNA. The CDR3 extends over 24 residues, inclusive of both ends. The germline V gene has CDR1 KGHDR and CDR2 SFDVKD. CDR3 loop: CAIPNQTALYFCATSAEVDTEAFF.

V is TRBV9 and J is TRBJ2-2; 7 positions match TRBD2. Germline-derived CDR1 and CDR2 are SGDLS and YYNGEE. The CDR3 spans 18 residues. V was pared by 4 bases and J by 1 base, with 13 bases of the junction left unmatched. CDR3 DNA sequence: TGTGCCAGCAGCCACCGGGGGGATAGCGGAGGGAACACCGGGGAGCTGTTTTTT. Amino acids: CASSHRGDSGGNTGELFF.

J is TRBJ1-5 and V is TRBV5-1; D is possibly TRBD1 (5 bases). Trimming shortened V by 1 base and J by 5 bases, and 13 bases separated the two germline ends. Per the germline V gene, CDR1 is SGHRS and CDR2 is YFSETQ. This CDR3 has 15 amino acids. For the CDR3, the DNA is TGCGCCAGCAGCTTGACCGACAGTATTCATCAGCCCCAGCATTTT. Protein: CASSLTDSIHQPQHF.

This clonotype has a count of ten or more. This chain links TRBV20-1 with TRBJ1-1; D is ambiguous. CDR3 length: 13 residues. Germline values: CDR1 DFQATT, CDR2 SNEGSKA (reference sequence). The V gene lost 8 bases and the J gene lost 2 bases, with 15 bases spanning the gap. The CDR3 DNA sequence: TGCAGTCCCCTGAGCGCCACCAACACTGAAGCTTTCTTT. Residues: CSPLSATNTEAFF.

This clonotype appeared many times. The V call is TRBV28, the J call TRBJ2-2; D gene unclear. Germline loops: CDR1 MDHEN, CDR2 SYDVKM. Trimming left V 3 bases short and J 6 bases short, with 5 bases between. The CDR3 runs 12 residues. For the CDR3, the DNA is TGTGCCAGCAGTTTCCCCCCCGGGGAGCTGTTTTTT. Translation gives CASSFPPGELFF.